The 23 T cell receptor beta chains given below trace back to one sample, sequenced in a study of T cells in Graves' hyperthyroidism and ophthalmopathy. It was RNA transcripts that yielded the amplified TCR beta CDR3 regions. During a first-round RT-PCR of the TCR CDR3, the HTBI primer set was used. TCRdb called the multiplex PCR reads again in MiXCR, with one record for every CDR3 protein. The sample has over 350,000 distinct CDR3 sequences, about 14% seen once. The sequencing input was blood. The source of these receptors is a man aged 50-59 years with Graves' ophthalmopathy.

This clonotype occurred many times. CDR3 coding DNA: TGTGCCAGCAGCCGAGGACTAGCGGCCACAGATACGCAGTATTTT. This translates into CASSRGLAATDTQYF. This chain links TRBV14 with TRBJ2-3; 10 nucleotides agree with TRBD2. V was clipped by 4 bases and J by 2 bases; unmatched bases: 3. CDR3 size: 15 residues. Germline-derived CDR1 and CDR2 are SGHDN and FVKESK. The variable domain in full, completed from reference TRBV14 and TRBJ2-3, reads EAGVTQFPSHSVIEKGQTVTLRCDPISGHDNLYWYRRVMGKEIKFLLHFVKESKQDESGMPNNRFLAERTGGTYSTLKVQPAELEDSGVYFCASSRGLAATDTQYFGPGTRLTVL.

This CDR3 is CASSLIPGNYEQYF. In DNA form, the CDR3 reads TGTGCCAGCAGCTTAATCCCGGGGAATTATGAGCAGTACTTC. The V and J genes are TRBV11-1 and TRBJ2-7, with a tentative D call TRBD2 (5 bases). CDR3 length equals 14 residues. Trimming took off 2 bases at V and 7 bases at J, with 15 bases between the two ends. The germline V gene encodes CDR1 SGHAT and CDR2 FQDESV (reference sequence).

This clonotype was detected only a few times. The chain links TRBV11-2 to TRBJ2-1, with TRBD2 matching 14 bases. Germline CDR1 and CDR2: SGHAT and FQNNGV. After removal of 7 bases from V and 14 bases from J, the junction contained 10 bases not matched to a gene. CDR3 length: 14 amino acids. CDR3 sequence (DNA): TGTGCCAGCACCCGTAGACTAGCGGGAGGGTCGAAGTTCTTC. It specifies CASTRRLAGGSKFF.

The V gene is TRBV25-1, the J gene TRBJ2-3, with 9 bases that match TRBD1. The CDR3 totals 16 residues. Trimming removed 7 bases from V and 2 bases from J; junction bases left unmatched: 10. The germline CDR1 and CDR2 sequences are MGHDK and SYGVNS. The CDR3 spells CASTPGGQGYTDTQYF. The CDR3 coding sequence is TGTGCCAGCACCCCTGGGGGACAGGGCTACACAGATACGCAGTATTTT.

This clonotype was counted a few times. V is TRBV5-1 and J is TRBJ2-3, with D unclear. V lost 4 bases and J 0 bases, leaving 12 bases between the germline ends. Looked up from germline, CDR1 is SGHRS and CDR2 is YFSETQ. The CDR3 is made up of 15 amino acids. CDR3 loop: CASSVTETSTDTQYF. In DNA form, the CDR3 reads TGCGCCAGCAGCGTGACCGAGACAAGCACAGATACGCAGTATTTT.

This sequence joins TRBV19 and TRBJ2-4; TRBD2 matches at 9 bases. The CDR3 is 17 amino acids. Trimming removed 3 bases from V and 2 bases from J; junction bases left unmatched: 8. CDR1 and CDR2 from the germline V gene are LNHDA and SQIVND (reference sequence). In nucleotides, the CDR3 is TGTGCCAGTAGTATGGGAACTAGCGGGCCTCCCAAAAACATTCAGTACTTC. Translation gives CASSMGTSGPPKNIQYF.

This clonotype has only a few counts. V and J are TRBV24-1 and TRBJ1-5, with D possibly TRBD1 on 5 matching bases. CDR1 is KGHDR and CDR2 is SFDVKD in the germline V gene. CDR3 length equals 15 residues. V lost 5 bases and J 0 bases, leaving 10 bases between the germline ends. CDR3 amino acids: CATSGDGDSNQPQHF. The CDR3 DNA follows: TGTGCCACCAGTGGGGACGGCGATAGCAATCAGCCCCAGCATTTT.

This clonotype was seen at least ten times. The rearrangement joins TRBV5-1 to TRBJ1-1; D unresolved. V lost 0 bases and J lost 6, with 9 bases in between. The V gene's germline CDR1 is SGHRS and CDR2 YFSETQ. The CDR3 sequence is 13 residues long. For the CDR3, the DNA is TGCGCCAGCAGCTTGGGGAGGGAATCTGAAGCTTTCTTT. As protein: CASSLGRESEAFF.

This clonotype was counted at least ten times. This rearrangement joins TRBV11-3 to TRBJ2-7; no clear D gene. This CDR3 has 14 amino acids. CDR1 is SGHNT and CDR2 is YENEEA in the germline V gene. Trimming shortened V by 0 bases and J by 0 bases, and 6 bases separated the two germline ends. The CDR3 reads CASSLDRHSYEQYF. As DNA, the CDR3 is TGTGCCAGCAGCTTAGACAGGCACTCCTACGAGCAGTACTTC. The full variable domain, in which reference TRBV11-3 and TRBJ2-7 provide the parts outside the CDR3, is EAGVVQSPRYKIIEKKQPVAFWCNPISGHNTLYWYLQNLGQGPELLIRYENEEAVDDSQLPKDRFSAERLKGVDSTLKIQPAELGDSAVYLCASSLDRHSYEQYFGPGTRLTVT.

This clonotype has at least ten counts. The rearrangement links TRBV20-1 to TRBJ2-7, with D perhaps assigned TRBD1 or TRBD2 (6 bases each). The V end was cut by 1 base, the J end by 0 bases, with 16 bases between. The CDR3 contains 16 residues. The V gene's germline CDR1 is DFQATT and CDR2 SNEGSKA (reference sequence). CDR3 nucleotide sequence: TGCAGTGCTAGAGGGGGGGCTCGAGGGAGCTCCTACGAGCAGTACTTC. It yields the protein CSARGGARGSSYEQYF.

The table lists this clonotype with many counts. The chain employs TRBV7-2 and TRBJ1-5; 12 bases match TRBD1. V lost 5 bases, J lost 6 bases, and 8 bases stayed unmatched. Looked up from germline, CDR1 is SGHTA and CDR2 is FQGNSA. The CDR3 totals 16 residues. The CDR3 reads CASSQAGQGAGQPQHF. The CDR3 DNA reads TGTGCCAGCAGCCAGGCGGGACAGGGGGCCGGTCAGCCCCAGCATTTT.

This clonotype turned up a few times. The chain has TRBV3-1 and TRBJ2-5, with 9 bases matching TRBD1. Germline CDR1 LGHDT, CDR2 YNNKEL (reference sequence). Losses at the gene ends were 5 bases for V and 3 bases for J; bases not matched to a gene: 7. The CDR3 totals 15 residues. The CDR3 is CASSFPGTGKETQYF. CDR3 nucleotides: TGTGCCAGCAGCTTCCCCGGGACAGGGAAAGAGACCCAGTACTTC.

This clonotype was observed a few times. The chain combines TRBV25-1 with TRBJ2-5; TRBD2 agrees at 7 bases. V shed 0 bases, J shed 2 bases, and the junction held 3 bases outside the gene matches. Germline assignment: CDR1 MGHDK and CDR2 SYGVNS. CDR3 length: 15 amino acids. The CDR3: CASSEYGGSQETQYF. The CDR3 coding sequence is TGTGCCAGCAGTGAATACGGGGGGTCTCAAGAGACCCAGTACTTC.

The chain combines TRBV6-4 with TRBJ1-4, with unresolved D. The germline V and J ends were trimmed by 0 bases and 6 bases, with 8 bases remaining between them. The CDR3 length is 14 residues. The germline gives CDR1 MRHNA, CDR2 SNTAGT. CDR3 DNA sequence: TGTGCCAGCAGTGACTCGATCTCGTATGAAAAACTGTTTTTT. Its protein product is CASSDSISYEKLFF.

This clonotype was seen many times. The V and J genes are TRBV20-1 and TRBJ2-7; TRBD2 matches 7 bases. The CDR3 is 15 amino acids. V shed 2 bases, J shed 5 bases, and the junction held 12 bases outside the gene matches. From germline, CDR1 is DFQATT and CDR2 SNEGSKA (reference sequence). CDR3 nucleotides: TGCAGTGCTAGACCGGCTCCGGCGGGGGTCCACGAGCAGTACTTC. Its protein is CSARPAPAGVHEQYF.

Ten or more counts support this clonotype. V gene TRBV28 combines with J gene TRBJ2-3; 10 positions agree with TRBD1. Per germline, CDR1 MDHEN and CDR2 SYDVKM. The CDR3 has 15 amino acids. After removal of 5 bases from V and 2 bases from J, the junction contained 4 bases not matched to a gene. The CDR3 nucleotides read TGTGCCAGCAGTGGGACAGGGGCTAACACAGATACGCAGTATTTT. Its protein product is CASSGTGANTDTQYF.

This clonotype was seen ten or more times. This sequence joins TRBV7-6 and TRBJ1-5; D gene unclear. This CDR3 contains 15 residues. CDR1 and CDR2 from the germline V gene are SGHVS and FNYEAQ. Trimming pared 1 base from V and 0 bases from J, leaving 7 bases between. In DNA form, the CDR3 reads TGTGCCAGCAGCTTAGGTTCGAATAGCAATCAGCCCCAGCATTTT. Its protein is CASSLGSNSNQPQHF.

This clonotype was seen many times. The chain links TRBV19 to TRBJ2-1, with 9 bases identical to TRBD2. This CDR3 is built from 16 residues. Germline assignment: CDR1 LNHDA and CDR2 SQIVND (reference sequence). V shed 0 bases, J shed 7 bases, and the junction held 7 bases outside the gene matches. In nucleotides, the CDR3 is TGTGCCAGTAGTATAGATACGGCGGGGGGGTTGAATGAGCAGTTCTTC. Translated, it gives CASSIDTAGGLNEQFF.

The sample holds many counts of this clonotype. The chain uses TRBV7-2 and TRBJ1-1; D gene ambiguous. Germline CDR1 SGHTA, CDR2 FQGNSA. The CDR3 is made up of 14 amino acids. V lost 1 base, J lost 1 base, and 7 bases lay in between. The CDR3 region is CASSLGPENTEAFF. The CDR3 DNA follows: TGTGCCAGCAGCTTAGGACCGGAGAACACTGAAGCTTTCTTT.

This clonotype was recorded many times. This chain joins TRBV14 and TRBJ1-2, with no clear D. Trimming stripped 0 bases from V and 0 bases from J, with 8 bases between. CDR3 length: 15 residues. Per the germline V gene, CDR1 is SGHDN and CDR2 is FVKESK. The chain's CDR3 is CASSQEMGANYGYTF. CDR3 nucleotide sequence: TGTGCCAGCAGCCAAGAGATGGGAGCTAACTATGGCTACACCTTC.

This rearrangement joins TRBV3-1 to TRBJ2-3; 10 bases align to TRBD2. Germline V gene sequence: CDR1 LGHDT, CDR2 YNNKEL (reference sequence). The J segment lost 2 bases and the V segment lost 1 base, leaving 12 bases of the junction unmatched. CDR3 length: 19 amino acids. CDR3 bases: TGTGCCAGCAGCCAAGTGTATTCGGGAGCGGGGGGGCCCACAGATACGCAGTATTTT. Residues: CASSQVYSGAGGPTDTQYF.

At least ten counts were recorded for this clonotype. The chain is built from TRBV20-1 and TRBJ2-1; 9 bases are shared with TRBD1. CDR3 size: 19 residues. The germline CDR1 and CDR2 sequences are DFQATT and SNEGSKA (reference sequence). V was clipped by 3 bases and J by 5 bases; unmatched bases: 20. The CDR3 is CSASLTGTGKRGGNNEQFF. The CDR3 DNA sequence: TGCAGTGCTAGCCTAACCGGGACAGGGAAAAGAGGCGGGAACAATGAGCAGTTCTTC.

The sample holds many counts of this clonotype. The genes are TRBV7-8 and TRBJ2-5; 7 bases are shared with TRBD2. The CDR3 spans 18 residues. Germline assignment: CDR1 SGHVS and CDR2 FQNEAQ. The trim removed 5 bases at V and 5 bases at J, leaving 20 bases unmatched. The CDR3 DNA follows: TGTGCCAGCAGCAACCACGGGACTATAGAAAAACCGGCGGAGACCCAGTACTTC. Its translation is CASSNHGTIEKPAETQYF.